This is a list of T cell receptor beta chains from one sample in a study of technical replicates of blood from several donors. Using immunoSEQ multiplex PCR, the repertoire was profiled, and TCRdb retains in-frame clones only, with some absent. The data show some 57,000 clones, with 85% to 90% seen just once and roughly 4.9% held by the top ten. The material sequenced was PBMCs. The receptors originated from a human donor in good health. Some clones in this sample may be carry-over from other donors' samples. Both conserved end residues are part of each CDR3. Each record gives: clone size, V gene, D gene, J gene, CDR3 DNA, CDR3 protein. D genes are given only for firm matches. Where a row states a size, it is once, few, many or the class of an expanded clone; other rows omit it.

size: .
V: TRBV6-1
D: .
J: TRBJ2-2
DNA: TGTGCCAGCCGTTCGGGGACCGGGGAGCTGTTTTTT
CDR3: CASRSGTGELFF

size: .
V: TRBV5-5
D: .
J: TRBJ2-3
DNA: TGTGCCAGCAGATTAGATCCTAGCACAGATACGCAGTATTTT
CDR3: CASRLDPSTDTQYF

size: .
V: TRBV7-2
D: TRBD1
J: TRBJ1-4
DNA: TGTGCCAGCAGCTTAACAGGGGGGGAAGAAAAACTGTTTTTT
CDR3: CASSLTGGEEKLFF

size: .
V: TRBV9
D: .
J: TRBJ1-1
DNA: TGTGCCAGCAGCCTGAACCCACAGGGAACTGAAGCTTTCTTT
CDR3: CASSLNPQGTEAFF

size: once
V: TRBV20-1
D: .
J: TRBJ2-5
DNA: TGCAGCCCGACTACGGAAGAGACCCAGTACTTC
CDR3: CSPTTEETQYF

size: .
V: TRBV7-8
D: TRBD1
J: TRBJ2-7
DNA: TGTGCCAGCAGCCACACGGACAGGGCCTACGAGCAGTACTTC
CDR3: CASSHTDRAYEQYF

size: .
V: TRBV28
D: TRBD1
J: TRBJ1-2
DNA: TGTGCCAGCAGTCCAAATCGAAAGGACAGGTCCGGCTACACCTTC
CDR3: CASSPNRKDRSGYTF

size: .
V: TRBV7-3
D: .
J: TRBJ2-1
DNA: TGTGCCAGCAGCTTAATCGGCGGGATATCCTACAATGAGCAGTTCTTC
CDR3: CASSLIGGISYNEQFF

size: .
V: TRBV5-4
D: .
J: TRBJ1-2
DNA: TGTGCCAGCACTCCTGGGCAGGTCGGCTATGGCTACACCTTC
CDR3: CASTPGQVGYGYTF

size: .
V: TRBV9
D: TRBD2
J: TRBJ2-7
DNA: TGTGCCAGCAGTGCAATAGGGACTAGCAGGGGCGAGCAGTACTTC
CDR3: CASSAIGTSRGEQYF